This T cell receptor (beta chain) came from a study of control samples from healthy donors and cancer patients. TCRdb's copy holds only in-frame clones and misses some; the assay was immunoSEQ multiplex PCR. This table holds under 30,000 clones, nearly 90% found once. CDR3 length: 15 residues. Deletions cut 2 bases from V and 5 bases from J, with 15 bases between. Germline CDR1 is MNHEY and CDR2 is SMNVEV (reference sequence). The clonotype originates from a female donor with melanoma. The rearrangement links TRBV27 to TRBJ1-1, with D possibly matching TRBD1 (6 bases). The sequencing input was formalin-fixed, paraffin-embedded tissue. CDR3 nucleotide sequence: TGTGCCAGCAGTTTAGGTTTGGGGGCGAGGACTGAAGCTTTCTTT. This translates into CASSLGLGARTEAFF.